The 32 T cell receptor beta chains below come from one sample, sequenced in a study of cytomegalovirus exposure and HLA in healthy donors (dated by TCRdb to about 2017). Library generation was performed with the immunoSEQ multiplex PCR assay. The multiplex PCR relied on a mix of 60 forward primers for TCR Vbeta segments and 13 reverse primers for TCR Jbeta segments. This is the immuneACCESS table as TCRdb keeps it, with only in-frame sequences that have V and J called. A part of the clones is gone; compared with another copy, unresolved V genes explain less than half, and the rest is unexplained. The sample profile shows some 71,000 clones; about 71% of them were found once. The top ten clones comprise around a tenth of the sample. What was sequenced was PBMCs. These receptors were obtained from a woman in her forties or fifties in good health and CMV-seropositive.

The rearrangement joins TRBV15 to TRBJ1-5; 10 nucleotides align to TRBD1. V lost 3 bases, J lost 1 base, and 6 bases stayed unmatched. Per germline, CDR1 LNHNV and CDR2 YYDKDF (reference sequence). The CDR3 contains 17 residues. This chain's CDR3 is CATSSGTGESSNQPQHF. CDR3 nucleotide sequence: TGTGCCACCAGCAGCGGGACAGGGGAGAGCAGCAATCAGCCCCAGCATTTT.

The rearrangement links TRBV11-2 to TRBJ2-1; 9 bases are a match to TRBD2. The V gene's germline CDR1 is SGHAT and CDR2 FQNNGV. V was pared by 1 base and J by 6 bases, with 13 bases of the junction left unmatched. The CDR3 runs to 18 residues. The DNA for the CDR3 is TGTGCCAGCAGCTTAGGAACCATGTTAGCGGGGGACCCCAATGAGCAGTTCTTC. Its translation is CASSLGTMLAGDPNEQFF.

The chain uses TRBV18 and TRBJ1-2, with D possibly TRBD1 on 6 matching bases. The germline V and J ends were trimmed by 6 bases and 3 bases, with 11 bases remaining between them. CDR1 is KGHSH, CDR2 LQKENI, per germline. The CDR3 loop spans 13 amino acids. CDR3 protein: CASSPGEDYGYTF. The CDR3 DNA reads as TGTGCCAGCTCTCCAGGGGAGGACTATGGCTACACCTTC.

In DNA, the CDR3 is TGTGCCAGCACCAGACTAGCGGGACTCAATGAGCAGTTCTTC. It codes for CASTRLAGLNEQFF. The V gene is TRBV9, the J gene TRBJ2-1, with 11 bases matching TRBD2. Germline lookup yields CDR1 SGDLS and CDR2 YYNGEE. This CDR3 region has 14 residues. The V and J ends lost 6 bases and 6 bases, in that order; junction bases with no gene match: 5.

The chain is built from TRBV30 and TRBJ1-5, with a tentative D call TRBD1 (5 bases). The germline gives CDR1 GTSNPN, CDR2 SVGIG (reference sequence). V lost 2 bases, J lost 4 bases, and 9 bases lay in between. The CDR3 is made up of 13 amino acids. CDR3 loop: CAWSPDTNQPQHF. CDR3 nucleotide sequence: TGTGCCTGGAGTCCGGACACAAATCAGCCCCAGCATTTT. Full variable domain (remainder filled in from reference TRBV30 and TRBJ1-5): SQTIHQWPATLVQPVGSPLSLECTVEGTSNPNLYWYRQAAGRGLQLLFYSVGIGQISSEVPQNLSASRPQDRQFILSSKKLLLSDSGFYLCAWSPDTNQPQHFGDGTRLSIL.

For this clone: The CDR3 does not close with the conserved phenylalanine or tryptophan, likely indicating a read error. The CDR3 region has the DNA TGTGCCAGCAGCTTAACGGGGGGAGCCAAAAACATTCAGTACCTC. It yields the protein CASSLTGGAKNIQYL. The chain carries TRBV7-9 and TRBJ2-4; 7 nucleotides align to TRBD2. This CDR3 spans 15 amino acids. CDR1 and CDR2 (germline): SEHNR, FQNEAQ (reference sequence). Unmatched junction bases numbered 1, after V lost 2 bases and J lost 0 bases.

CDR3 in amino acids: CSVGPVPRTGELFF. CDR3 bases: TGCAGCGTTGGGCCAGTACCCAGGACCGGGGAGCTGTTTTTT. The chain couples TRBV29-1 to TRBJ2-2; D is undetermined. Trimming removed 4 bases from V and 5 bases from J, with 14 bases in between. This CDR3 comprises 14 residues. Looked up from germline, CDR1 is SQVTM and CDR2 is ANQGSEA.

The chain employs TRBV6-5 and TRBJ1-6; 8 bases line up with TRBD1. The CDR3 loop spans 15 amino acids. Germline V gene lookup returns CDR1 MNHEY and CDR2 SVGAGI. The V and J ends lost 2 bases and 8 bases, in that order; junction bases with no gene match: 5. CDR3 in amino acids: CASSYTGGRDSPLHF. DNA of the CDR3: TGTGCCAGCAGTTACACAGGGGGGAGGGATTCACCCCTCCACTTT.

The chain combines TRBV19 with TRBJ2-2; 10 bases align to TRBD1. The CDR3 has 16 amino acids. Losses at the gene ends were 4 bases for V and 6 bases for J; bases not matched to a gene: 8. The germline gives CDR1 LNHDA, CDR2 SQIVND (reference sequence). CDR3 protein: CASSTRDRGLAGELFF. The CDR3 DNA sequence: TGTGCCAGTAGTACCAGAGACAGGGGGCTTGCCGGGGAGCTGTTTTTT.

The chain combines TRBV9 with TRBJ1-2; 7 positions match TRBD1. CDR3 size: 16 residues. J lost 3 bases, V lost 4 bases, and 12 bases had no gene match. Germline V gives CDR1 SGDLS, CDR2 YYNGEE. The CDR3 reads CASSFLEGAGDYGYTF. The DNA for the CDR3 is TGTGCCAGCAGCTTCCTCGAGGGGGCTGGTGACTATGGCTACACCTTC. The variable domain in full, completed from reference TRBV9 and TRBJ1-2, reads DSGVTQTPKHLITATGQRVTLRCSPRSGDLSVYWYQQSLDQGLQFLIQYYNGEERAKGNILERFSAQQFPDLHSELNLSSLELGDSALYFCASSFLEGAGDYGYTFGSGTRLTVV.

The chain is built from TRBV5-4 and TRBJ1-2; D unresolved. This CDR3 has 14 amino acids. Trimming removed 2 bases at V and 2 bases at J, with 10 bases between. The germline CDR1 and CDR2 sequences are SGHNT and YYREEE (reference sequence). This chain's CDR3 is CASSFDTQNYGYTF. The CDR3 coding sequence is TGTGCCAGCAGCTTCGACACACAGAACTATGGCTACACCTTC.

The chain couples TRBV4-1 to TRBJ1-1; D remains unclear. This CDR3 has 14 amino acids. CDR1 MGHRA and CDR2 YSYEKL come from the germline V gene. The V and J ends lost 0 bases and 4 bases respectively, with 9 bases between them. The DNA of the CDR3 is TGCGCCAGCAGCCAAGATTGGGCGGGCACTGAAGCTTTCTTT. Its translation is CASSQDWAGTEAFF.

The chain employs TRBV10-1 and TRBJ2-2; 7 positions match TRBD2. V lost 8 bases to trimming and J lost 1 base; unmatched junction nucleotides: 7. The length of the CDR3 is 15 residues. The germline V gene encodes CDR1 WNHNN and CDR2 SYGVQD (reference sequence). In nucleotides, the CDR3 is TGCGCCAGCGCCCAGTCTAGCGGGAACACCGGGGAGCTGTTTTTT. Its translation: CASAQSSGNTGELFF.

This clone turned up a few times. This sequence joins TRBV29-1 and TRBJ1-5; 11 bases fit TRBD1. Germline V gene lookup returns CDR1 SQVTM and CDR2 ANQGSEA. V shed 6 bases and J 6 bases; nucleotides not matched to a gene: 4. This CDR3 has 13 residues. The CDR3 reads CSVGGTGGQPQHF. CDR3 sequence (DNA): TGCAGCGTGGGGGGGACAGGGGGTCAGCCCCAGCATTTT.

This clone was counted between two and nine times. CDR3 sequence (DNA): TGTGCCATCAGTGCTCAGTCCTATGGCTACACCTTC. This codes for CAISAQSYGYTF. The chain combines TRBV10-3 with TRBJ1-2; D not resolved. The CDR3 runs to 12 residues. The V end was cut by 4 bases, the J end by 4 bases, with 7 bases between. The V gene's germline CDR1 is ENHRY and CDR2 SYGVKD.

This chain uses TRBV29-1 with TRBJ2-3, with 9 bases that match TRBD1. The CDR3 sequence is 13 residues long. V trimming: 7 bases; J trimming: 5 bases; junction bases outside the gene matches: 7. Looked up from germline, CDR1 is SQVTM and CDR2 is ANQGSEA. This CDR3 is CSAPTGGGDTQYF. The CDR3 DNA reads TGCAGCGCTCCGACAGGGGGTGGAGATACGCAGTATTTT.

V and J are TRBV5-1 and TRBJ2-3; TRBD2 aligns across 9 bases. With 0 bases clipped from V and 0 bases from J, the junction kept 11 bases outside the gene matches. Germline CDR1 reads SGHRS; CDR2 reads YFSETQ. This CDR3 comprises 19 residues. The CDR3 sequence is CASSLGRLLAGRSTDTQYF. DNA for the CDR3: TGCGCCAGCAGCTTGGGCCGTCTACTAGCGGGTCGTAGCACAGATACGCAGTATTTT. Drawing the rest from reference TRBV5-1 and TRBJ2-3, the complete variable domain is KAGVTQTPRYLIKTRGQQVTLSCSPISGHRSVSWYQQTPGQGLQFLFEYFSETQRNKGNFPGRFSGRQFSNSRSEMNVSTLELGDSALYLCASSLGRLLAGRSTDTQYFGPGTRLTVL.

CDR3 sequence (DNA): TGTGCCAGCAGAAGTAGGTTCAGGGCCCCAGATACGCAGTATTTT. It yields the protein CASRSRFRAPDTQYF. V is TRBV6-5 and J is TRBJ2-3; D is perhaps TRBD1 (5 bases). The CDR3 covers 15 residues. V was shortened by 6 bases and J by 4 bases, with 17 bases between the two germline ends. Germline V lookup: CDR1 MNHEY, CDR2 SVGAGI.

This chain uses TRBV4-1 with TRBJ2-5; D uncertain. The CDR3 sequence is 12 residues long. In germline, CDR1 is MGHRA, CDR2 YSYEKL. V was shortened by 1 base and J by 4 bases, with 4 bases between the two germline ends. In DNA form, the CDR3 reads TGCGCCAGCAGCCAAGGAGGAGAGACCCAGTACTTC. It codes for CASSQGGETQYF.

V and J are TRBV12-5 and TRBJ2-7; D possibly corresponds to TRBD1 (6 bases). CDR1 and CDR2 from the germline V gene are LGHNT and FRNRAP. V was clipped by 5 bases and J by 1 base, with 15 bases between them. This CDR3 spans 15 amino acids. CDR3 amino acids: CASGPSYRASYEQYF. The CDR3, as DNA: TGTGCTAGTGGTCCCTCTTACAGGGCGTCCTACGAGCAGTACTTC.

V is TRBV10-3 and J is TRBJ1-2; 8 bases are shared with TRBD1. The CDR3 totals 16 residues. Germline V gene lookup returns CDR1 ENHRY and CDR2 SYGVKD. Trimming took 6 bases from V and 7 from J; bases not matched to a gene: 16. The CDR3 coding sequence is TGTGCCATCAGCCAACTAGGACAGGGCGGCCGTACTGGCTACACCTTC. This gives the protein CAISQLGQGGRTGYTF.

The rearrangement joins TRBV2 to TRBJ2-7; 8 nucleotides match TRBD1. Germline V gene lookup returns CDR1 SNHLY and CDR2 FYNNEI. CDR3 length: 14 residues. The V gene end was trimmed by 7 bases and the J gene end by 4 bases; junction bases not matched to a gene: 9. The CDR3, as DNA: TGTGCCAGCACCCGACAGGGGTCGCCTTACGAGCAGTACTTC. Its translation is CASTRQGSPYEQYF.

The chain has TRBV4-3 and TRBJ1-2; TRBD1 might be the D (5 bases). The germline V and J ends were trimmed by 4 bases and 4 bases, with 16 bases remaining between them. There are 15 residues in the CDR3. Germline V lookup: CDR1 LGHNA, CDR2 YSLEER. CDR3 residues: CASSPSSEGPYGYTF. The CDR3 DNA is TGCGCCAGCAGCCCTTCTTCGGAGGGACCCTATGGCTACACCTTC.

This clone has only a few counts. This chain connects TRBV5-1 to TRBJ2-1; 9 bases match TRBD1. The CDR3 totals 15 residues. Trimming removed 0 bases from V and 7 bases from J; junction bases left unmatched: 5. Germline loops: CDR1 SGHRS, CDR2 YFSETQ. The CDR3 spells CASSLGTGATNEQFF. CDR3 bases: TGCGCCAGCAGCTTGGGGACAGGGGCTACTAATGAGCAGTTCTTC.

The rearrangement joins TRBV5-1 to TRBJ2-3; tentative D call: TRBD1 (6 bases). CDR1 and CDR2 (germline): SGHRS, YFSETQ. The CDR3 has 14 amino acids. The germline V and J ends were trimmed by 4 bases and 3 bases, with 12 bases remaining between them. The CDR3 nucleotides read TGCGCCAGCAGCCCGGGTCAGGGGACAGATACGCAGTATTTT. This codes for CASSPGQGTDTQYF.

V usage is TRBV6-5 and J usage is TRBJ2-7, with 7 bases that match TRBD2. The CDR3 is 13 residues long. Per germline, CDR1 MNHEY and CDR2 SVGAGI. Germline trimming cut 6 bases from V and 6 bases from J; bases unmatched to any gene: 8. The CDR3 protein is CASSESGISEQYF. The CDR3 bases are TGTGCCAGCAGCGAGAGCGGGATAAGCGAGCAGTACTTC.

V gene TRBV5-1 combines with J gene TRBJ1-1, with D uncertain. V shed 0 bases and J shed 0 bases, with 9 bases lying between them. Germline V gene sequence: CDR1 SGHRS, CDR2 YFSETQ. CDR3 size: 15 residues. CDR3 sequence (DNA): TGCGCCAGCAGCTTGGTGGGAGGCATGAACACTGAAGCTTTCTTT. Amino acids: CASSLVGGMNTEAFF.

The chain joins TRBV7-2 to TRBJ1-5; 8 nucleotides line up with TRBD1. J lost 2 bases, V lost 6 bases, and 3 bases had no gene match. The CDR3 runs 14 residues. Germline V gene sequence: CDR1 SGHTA, CDR2 FQGNSA. The CDR3 here is CASSTGQGNQPQHF. The CDR3 DNA reads as TGTGCCAGCAGTACGGGACAGGGCAATCAGCCCCAGCATTTT.

The chain carries TRBV7-9 and TRBJ1-2; TRBD1 might be the D (5 bases). This CDR3 is built from 11 residues. With 4 bases removed from V and 7 bases from J, the gap between germline ends came to 7 bases. The V gene's germline CDR1 is SEHNR and CDR2 FQNEAQ (reference sequence). The CDR3, as DNA: TGTGCCAGCAGCTCAGGGATTGGCTACACCTTC. Its protein product is CASSSGIGYTF.

The chain carries TRBV7-8 and TRBJ2-7, with 7 bases that match TRBD1. The CDR3 covers 15 residues. The germline CDR1 and CDR2 sequences are SGHVS and FQNEAQ. The trim removed 1 base at V and 3 bases at J, leaving 6 bases unmatched. DNA of the CDR3: TGTGCCAGCAGCTTAGGGACAGGAGTTAACTACGAGCAGTACTTC. Translated, it gives CASSLGTGVNYEQYF.

The chain combines TRBV30 with TRBJ1-5; D perhaps matches TRBD1 (6 bases). Per the germline V gene, CDR1 is GTSNPN and CDR2 is SVGIG (reference sequence). The CDR3 is 15 residues long. The V and J ends lost 0 bases and 1 base respectively, with 10 bases between them. CDR3 sequence reads: CAWSVQGASNQPQHF. Written as DNA, the CDR3 is TGTGCCTGGAGTGTACAGGGCGCAAGCAATCAGCCCCAGCATTTT.

This clone was counted once. CDR3 region: CASSRDRAGLYGYTF. CDR3 DNA: TGCGCCAGCAGCCGTGACAGGGCCGGGCTCTATGGCTACACCTTC. This chain uses TRBV4-3 with TRBJ1-2, with 7 bases that match TRBD1. The V gene's germline CDR1 is LGHNA and CDR2 YSLEER. The CDR3 contains 15 residues. The V gene end was trimmed by 4 bases and the J gene end by 4 bases; junction bases not matched to a gene: 9.